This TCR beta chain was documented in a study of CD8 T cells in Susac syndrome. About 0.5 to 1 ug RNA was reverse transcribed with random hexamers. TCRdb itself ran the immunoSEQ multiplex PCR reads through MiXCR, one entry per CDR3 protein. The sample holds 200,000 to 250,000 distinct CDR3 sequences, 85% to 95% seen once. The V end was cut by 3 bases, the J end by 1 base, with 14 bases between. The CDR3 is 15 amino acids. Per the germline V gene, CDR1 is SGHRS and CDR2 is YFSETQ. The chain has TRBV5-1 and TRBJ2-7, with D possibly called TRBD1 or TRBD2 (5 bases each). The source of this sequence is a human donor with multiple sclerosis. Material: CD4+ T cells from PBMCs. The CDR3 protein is CASSYEGWGSYEQYF. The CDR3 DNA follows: TGCGCCAGCAGCTACGAGGGCTGGGGGTCCTACGAGCAGTACTTC.